Given below is one T cell receptor (beta chain) in context. As yet, its antigen is unknown. Tumor tissue was taken before any definitive surgery or chemotherapy was given. The data stem from a study of high-grade serous ovarian cancer treatment subgroups. For the study at large: Samples averaged around 14,000 reads and roughly 7,500 unique TCR beta rearrangements. Overall study findings and caveats: Bulk tumor TCR sequencing gave no spatial information.

Libraries were prepared by immunoSEQ multiplex PCR; TCRdb keeps only in-frame clonotypes and omits some of them. The table records 9,500 to 15,000 clones, 88% of them present only once. Input material: tumor tissue. This clonotype was sampled from a human donor with high-grade serous ovarian cancer.

This CDR3 reads CAWTRGGERYGYTF. The CDR3 DNA sequence: TGTGCCTGGACCAGGGGGGGGGAGAGGTATGGCTACACCTTC. The chain links TRBV30 to TRBJ1-2; the match to TRBD1 covers 7 bases. Germline V CDR1 and CDR2: GTSNPN, SVGIG (reference sequence). V was pared by 4 bases and J by 5 bases, with 10 bases of the junction left unmatched. This CDR3 region has 14 residues.